The rows below give T cell receptor beta chains drawn from one sample of a study of shared T cell receptors in the human thymus. Measured with immunoSEQ multiplex PCR; TCRdb has only the in-frame clones, and not every one. The data contain about 380,000 clones, approximately 95% of them singletons. Sequenced material: thymocytes. These receptor sequences come from a human donor. Both conserved end residues are part of each CDR3. Fields, in order: clone size, J gene, V gene, D gene, CDR3 DNA, CDR3 protein. The D gene is left open where the match is weak. Where a row states a size, it is once, few, many or the class of an expanded clone; other rows omit it.

NA,TRBJ2-1,TRBV11-2,NA,TGTGCCAGCAGCTCGAGGCAGGTGTGGAACTCCCATTGGTATGAGCAGTTCTTC,CASSSRQVWNSHWYEQFF
NA,TRBJ2-1,TRBV28,NA,TGTGCCTTGGGGCAGGGAGACAATGAGCAGTTCTTC,CALGQGDNEQFF
NA,TRBJ2-5,TRBV7-6,NA,TGTGCCAGCAGCCACCTCAAAGAGACCCAGTACTTC,CASSHLKETQYF
NA,TRBJ2-2,TRBV4-2,TRBD1,TGTGCCAGCAGCCATCTCCAGGGGGTTCCCGGGGAGCTGTTTTTT,CASSHLQGVPGELFF
NA,TRBJ2-7,TRBV18,TRBD1,TGTGCCAGCTCACCTACAGGGGACAGGCAGTACTTC,CASSPTGDRQYF
NA,TRBJ2-5,TRBV27,NA,TGTGCCAGCAGTTTTGGACGGGAGGAGACCCAGTACTTC,CASSFGREETQYF
NA,TRBJ2-7,TRBV28,TRBD2,TGTGCCAGCAGTTTAAGCGGGAGGGCCTACGAGCAGTACTTC,CASSLSGRAYEQYF
NA,TRBJ1-4,TRBV19,NA,TGTGCCAGTAGTATGGGATCGAATGAAAAACTGTTTTTT,CASSMGSNEKLFF
NA,TRBJ1-1,TRBV19,NA,TGTGCCAGTAGTGCCCACAAGGGACTTAGCGCTGAAGCTTTCTTT,CASSAHKGLSAEAFF
NA,TRBJ2-1,TRBV12-5,TRBD2,TGTGCTAGTGGTTTGGTCTATAAAAGCGGGAGTTCTTCGGAGGAGCAGTTCTTC,CASGLVYKSGSSSEEQFF
NA,TRBJ2-1,TRBV12-5,TRBD2,TGTGCTAGTGGAGAAAGACTAGCGGGTCTCAATGAGCAGTTCTTC,CASGERLAGLNEQFF
NA,TRBJ1-2,TRBV11-2,NA,TGTGCCAGCACCGAGGGGGGCAACTATGGCTACACCTTC,CASTEGGNYGYTF
once,TRBJ2-2,TRBV14,NA,TGTGCCAGCAGCCCGCTCGCTAGGGGGTACACCGGGGAGCTGTTTTTT,CASSPLARGYTGELFF
NA,TRBJ2-7,TRBV5-5,TRBD1,TGTGCCAGCAGCTTCGACCAGGGGGCGGCCCGCTACGAGCAGTACTTC,CASSFDQGAARYEQYF
NA,TRBJ2-1,TRBV18,TRBD2,TGTGCCAGCTCACCAGGGTTAGCGGGGTACCACAATGAGCAGTTCTTC,CASSPGLAGYHNEQFF
NA,TRBJ2-7,TRBV2,NA,TGTGCCAGCAGTGTATTTCGGGACTTCGCCCCGGAGGAGCAGTACTTC,CASSVFRDFAPEEQYF
NA,TRBJ2-5,TRBV6-1,NA,TGTGCCAGCAGTGATGACCGGGCGGTCCGGAGGGAGACCCAGTACTTC,CASSDDRAVRRETQYF
NA,TRBJ1-5,TRBV10-3,NA,TGTGCCATCAGTGAGCCGCCGGATCAGCCCCAGCATTTT,CAISEPPDQPQHF
NA,TRBJ2-7,TRBV5-4,TRBD2,TGTGCCAGCAGCTTGACTAGCGGCCTCTACGAGCAGTACTTC,CASSLTSGLYEQYF
once,TRBJ2-1,TRBV6-4,TRBD2,TGTGCCAGCAGTGTCCAAATGGCCAGGGACTATCTCAACAATGAGCAGTTCTTC,CASSVQMARDYLNNEQFF
few,TRBJ2-2,TRBV10-1,NA,TGCGCCAGCAAGGTGGGAGTCACCGGGGAGCTGTTTTTT,CASKVGVTGELFF
NA,TRBJ2-1,TRBV7-9,NA,TGTGCCAGCAGCTCCATTAGAGGGAGTTGGGAGCAGTTCTTC,CASSSIRGSWEQFF
once,TRBJ1-4,TRBV7-2,TRBD1,TGTGCCAGCAGCTGGTTTTTACGACAGGGGCGGGAAAAACTGTTTTTT,CASSWFLRQGREKLFF
NA,TRBJ1-2,TRBV28,NA,TGTGCCAGCAGTTTGAGACCCGGGACCTTTATTAACTATGGCTACACCTTC,CASSLRPGTFINYGYTF
NA,TRBJ2-7,TRBV12-2,NA,TGTGCAAGTCGCTTATCCCTGGGACCCACGAGCTACGAGCAGTACTTC,CASRLSLGPTSYEQYF
NA,TRBJ2-7,TRBV28,TRBD2,TGTGCCAGCAGTTTTGGCCCTAGCGGGAAATTAAACTCGCACTACGAGCAGTACTTC,CASSFGPSGKLNSHYEQYF
NA,TRBJ2-5,TRBV9,NA,TGTGCCAGCAGCGCCCTCCGCGGCATACAAGAGACCCAGTACTTC,CASSALRGIQETQYF
NA,TRBJ2-7,TRBV28,NA,TGTGCCAGCAGCTGGGGACGGAACTACGAGCAGTACTTC,CASSWGRNYEQYF
NA,TRBJ2-7,TRBV7-2,TRBD2,TGTGCCAGCAGCCTTAGGGCTAGCGGTGACTACGAGCAGTACTTC,CASSLRASGDYEQYF
once,TRBJ2-7,TRBV27,TRBD1,TGTGCCAGCACTAAGGGACAGATCGCTCTCCACGAGCAGTACTTC,CASTKGQIALHEQYF
once,TRBJ1-1,TRBV7-6,TRBD1,TGTGCCAGCAGCTTAGAGGCAGGGGGAATACGGTTGAACACTGAAGCTTTCTTT,CASSLEAGGIRLNTEAFF
once,TRBJ1-1,TRBV5-1,NA,TGCGCCAGCAGCTTGGTGGGGCCCATTCAGAACACTGAAGCTTTCTTT,CASSLVGPIQNTEAFF
NA,TRBJ2-1,TRBV5-1,TRBD2,TGCGCCAGCAGTTTTCGAGGGACTAGCGGGAACAGGGAGCAGTTCTTC,CASSFRGTSGNREQFF
NA,TRBJ2-3,TRBV6-4,NA,TGTGCCAGCAGCTTACCACTAGGATCTAGCACAGATACGCAGTATTTT,CASSLPLGSSTDTQYF
NA,TRBJ2-5,TRBV11-2,TRBD2,TGTGCCAGCAGCCCGTGGACTAGGCCATTGGAGACCCAGTACTTC,CASSPWTRPLETQYF
NA,TRBJ2-2,TRBV6-5,NA,TGTGCCAGCAGTTACCCGCCGGACCCCAACACCGGGGAGCTGTTTTTT,CASSYPPDPNTGELFF
NA,TRBJ2-1,TRBV4-1,TRBD2,TGCGCCAGCAGCCAAGTGGTAGCGGGCTACAATGAGCAGTTCTTC,CASSQVVAGYNEQFF
NA,TRBJ2-7,TRBV28,NA,TGTGCCAGCAGTTTAGCGGGGACAGTCAAAAACGAGCAGTACTTC,CASSLAGTVKNEQYF
NA,TRBJ2-1,TRBV28,NA,TGTGCCAGCAGTTCTGTTTTGCCCACCAGATGGGGTGAGCAGTTCTTC,CASSSVLPTRWGEQFF
NA,TRBJ2-7,TRBV7-9,TRBD2,TGTGCCAGCAGCTCCGGGACTAGGCTAACCTACGAGCAGTACTTC,CASSSGTRLTYEQYF
NA,TRBJ2-2,TRBV27,TRBD2,TGTGCCAGCAGTTCGAGACTAGCGGGGGCAAACACCGGGGAGCTGTTTTTT,CASSSRLAGANTGELFF
NA,TRBJ1-4,TRBV27,NA,TGTGCCAGCAGTTCCTACCATAGGGAGGAAAAACTGTTTTTT,CASSSYHREEKLFF
NA,TRBJ2-5,TRBV29-1,NA,TGCAGCGTTGGACAGTCTCAAGAGACCCAGTACTTC,CSVGQSQETQYF
NA,TRBJ2-1,TRBV7-2,TRBD2,TGTGCCAGCAGCCCTAGGACTAGCGTCATTTCCGTTGAGCAGTTCTTC,CASSPRTSVISVEQFF
NA,TRBJ2-1,TRBV25-1,NA,TGTGCCACCCGCTTAGGAGGTTACAATGAGCAGTTCTTC,CATRLGGYNEQFF
once,TRBJ2-2,TRBV19,NA,TGTGCCAGTACCATGTGGGGTCCCGGGGAGCTGTTTTTT,CASTMWGPGELFF
NA,TRBJ2-7,TRBV7-9,TRBD1,TGTGCCACCCTCGACAGGGGGCTTGGTGGGCAGTACTTC,CATLDRGLGGQYF
NA,TRBJ2-2,TRBV28,NA,TGTGCCAGCAGCCCCGGACAGGGAGGGAGCACCGGGGAGCTGTTTTTT,CASSPGQGGSTGELFF
NA,TRBJ1-3,TRBV7-2,TRBD1,TGTGCCAGCAGCTTAGGACGGACAGGGAGCTCTGGAAACACCATATATTTT,CASSLGRTGSSGNTIYF
NA,TRBJ2-5,TRBV6-1,TRBD1,TGTGCCAGCAGTGCCAGGGGACAGGTTTTTTACCAAGAGACCCAGTACTTC,CASSARGQVFYQETQYF
NA,TRBJ1-4,TRBV28,NA,TGTGCCAGCAGTCCCAGGGGAGGGCTTTATAATGAAAAACTGTTTTTT,CASSPRGGLYNEKLFF
NA,TRBJ2-7,TRBV28,TRBD1,TGTGCCAGCAGCTTTTGGACAGGGAAGACAGACTACGAGCAGTACTTC,CASSFWTGKTDYEQYF
NA,TRBJ2-3,TRBV19,NA,TGTGCCAGTAGTATACCGGAAACAGATACGCAGTATTTT,CASSIPETDTQYF